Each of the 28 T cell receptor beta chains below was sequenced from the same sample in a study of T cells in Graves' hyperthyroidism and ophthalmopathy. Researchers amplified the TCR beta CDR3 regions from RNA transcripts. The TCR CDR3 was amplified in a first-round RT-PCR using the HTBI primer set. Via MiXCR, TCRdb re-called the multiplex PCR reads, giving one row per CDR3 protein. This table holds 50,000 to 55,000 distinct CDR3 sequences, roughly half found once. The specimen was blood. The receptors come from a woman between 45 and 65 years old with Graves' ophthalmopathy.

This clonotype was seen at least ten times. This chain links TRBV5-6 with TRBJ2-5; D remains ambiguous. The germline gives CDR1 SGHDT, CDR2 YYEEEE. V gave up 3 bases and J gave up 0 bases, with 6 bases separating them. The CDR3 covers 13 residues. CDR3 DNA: TGTGCCAGCAGCTCTCAGAACCAAGAGACCCAGTACTTC. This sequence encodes CASSSQNQETQYF.

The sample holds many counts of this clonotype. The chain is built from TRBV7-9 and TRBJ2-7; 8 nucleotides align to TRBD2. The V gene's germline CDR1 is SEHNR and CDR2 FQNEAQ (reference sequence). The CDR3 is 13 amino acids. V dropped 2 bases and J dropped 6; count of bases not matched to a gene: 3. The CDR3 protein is CASSLTGGPEQYF. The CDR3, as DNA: TGTGCCAGCAGCTTAACGGGAGGGCCCGAGCAGTACTTC.

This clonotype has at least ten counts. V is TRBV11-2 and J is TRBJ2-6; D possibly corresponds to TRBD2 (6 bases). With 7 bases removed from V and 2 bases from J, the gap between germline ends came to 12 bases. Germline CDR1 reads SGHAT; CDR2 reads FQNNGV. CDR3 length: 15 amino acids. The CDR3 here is CASTPGGAGANVLTF. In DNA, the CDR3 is TGTGCCAGCACCCCCGGGGGAGCTGGGGCCAACGTCCTGACTTTC.

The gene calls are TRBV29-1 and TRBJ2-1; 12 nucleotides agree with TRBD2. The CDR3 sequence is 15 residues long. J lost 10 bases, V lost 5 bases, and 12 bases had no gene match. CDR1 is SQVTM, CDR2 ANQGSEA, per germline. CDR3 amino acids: CSVSSGRAVREEQFF. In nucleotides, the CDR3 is TGCAGCGTTTCTAGCGGGAGGGCCGTGCGCGAAGAGCAGTTCTTC.

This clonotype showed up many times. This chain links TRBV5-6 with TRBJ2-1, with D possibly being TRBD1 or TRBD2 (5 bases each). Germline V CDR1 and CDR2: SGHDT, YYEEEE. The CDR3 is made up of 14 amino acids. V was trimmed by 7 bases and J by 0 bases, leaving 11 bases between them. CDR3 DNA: TGTGCCAGCTTCCGAGGGGTCTCCTACAATGAGCAGTTCTTC. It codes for CASFRGVSYNEQFF.

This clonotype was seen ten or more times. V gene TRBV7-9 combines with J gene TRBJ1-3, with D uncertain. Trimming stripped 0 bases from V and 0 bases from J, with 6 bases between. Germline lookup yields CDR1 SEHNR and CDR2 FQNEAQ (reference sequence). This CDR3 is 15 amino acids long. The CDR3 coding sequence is TGTGCCAGCAGCTTAGCACCAAGCTCTGGAAACACCATATATTTT. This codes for CASSLAPSSGNTIYF.

DNA for the CDR3: TGTGCCAGCAGCTTAGGTTCAGGTTCGAATACGCAGTATTTT. The encoded protein is CASSLGSGSNTQYF. The chain links TRBV11-2 to TRBJ2-3; the D is unclear. Germline V lookup: CDR1 SGHAT, CDR2 FQNNGV. The CDR3 contains 14 residues. V lost 1 base and J 7 bases, leaving 12 bases between the germline ends.

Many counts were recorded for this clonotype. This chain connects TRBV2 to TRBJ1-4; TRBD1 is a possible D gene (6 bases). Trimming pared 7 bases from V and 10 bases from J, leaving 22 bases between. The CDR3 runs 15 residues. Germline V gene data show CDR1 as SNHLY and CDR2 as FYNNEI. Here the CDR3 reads CASIETGTGLTKLFF. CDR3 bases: TGTGCCAGCATCGAAACAGGGACGGGCCTGACAAAACTGTTTTTT.

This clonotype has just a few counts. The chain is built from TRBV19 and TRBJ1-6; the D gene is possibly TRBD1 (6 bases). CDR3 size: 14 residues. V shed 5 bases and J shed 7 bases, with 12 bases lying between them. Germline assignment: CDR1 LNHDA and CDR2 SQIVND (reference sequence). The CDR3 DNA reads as TGTGCCAGTAGTTCGGGGGGCGAGAATTCACCCCTCCACTTT. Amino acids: CASSSGGENSPLHF.

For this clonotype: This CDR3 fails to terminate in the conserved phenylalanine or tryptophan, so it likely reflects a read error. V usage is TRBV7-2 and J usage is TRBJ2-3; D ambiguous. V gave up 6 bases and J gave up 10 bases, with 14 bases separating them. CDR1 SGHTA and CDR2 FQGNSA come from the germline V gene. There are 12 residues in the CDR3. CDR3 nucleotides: TGTGCCAGCAGGCCCTCTGACCTAGCGCAGTATCTT. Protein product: CASRPSDLAQYL.

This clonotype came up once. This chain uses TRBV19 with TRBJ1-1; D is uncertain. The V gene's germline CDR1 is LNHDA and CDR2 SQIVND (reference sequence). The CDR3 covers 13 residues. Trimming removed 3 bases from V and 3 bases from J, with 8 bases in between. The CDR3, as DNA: TGTGCCAGTAGTATGGCAGTCTACACTGAAGCTTTCTTT. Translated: CASSMAVYTEAFF.

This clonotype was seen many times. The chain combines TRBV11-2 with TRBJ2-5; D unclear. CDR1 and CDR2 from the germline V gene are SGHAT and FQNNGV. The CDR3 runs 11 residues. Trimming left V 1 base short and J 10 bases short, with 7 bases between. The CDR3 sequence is CASSLGGFQYF. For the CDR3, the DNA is TGTGCCAGCAGCTTAGGGGGATTCCAGTACTTC.

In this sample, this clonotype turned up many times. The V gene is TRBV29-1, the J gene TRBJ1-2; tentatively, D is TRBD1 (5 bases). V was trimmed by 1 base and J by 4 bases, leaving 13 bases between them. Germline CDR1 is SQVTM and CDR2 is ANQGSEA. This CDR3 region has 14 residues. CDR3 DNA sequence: TGCAGCGTTGAAGCACTAGGGGCCGGCTATGGCTACACCTTC. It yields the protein CSVEALGAGYGYTF.

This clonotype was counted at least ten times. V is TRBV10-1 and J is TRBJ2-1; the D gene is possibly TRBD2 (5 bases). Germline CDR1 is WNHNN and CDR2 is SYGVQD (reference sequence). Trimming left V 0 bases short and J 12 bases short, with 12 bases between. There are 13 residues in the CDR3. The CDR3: CASSESAVDLQFF. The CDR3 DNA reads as TGCGCCAGCAGTGAGTCAGCGGTGGATTTGCAGTTCTTC.

The CDR3 DNA sequence: TGTGCCAGCTCGGGACAGGGGACGGAGACCCAGTACTTC. The encoded protein is CASSGQGTETQYF. The chain couples TRBV18 to TRBJ2-5; 10 bases are shared with TRBD1. The length of the CDR3 is 13 residues. The V gene's germline CDR1 is KGHSH and CDR2 LQKENI. Germline trimming cut 6 bases from V and 5 bases from J; bases unmatched to any gene: 3. Looking up the rest from reference TRBV18 and TRBJ2-5 gives the full variable domain: NAGVMQNPRHLVRRRGQEARLRCSPMKGHSHVYWYRQLPEEGLKFMVYLQKENIIDESGMPKERFSAEFPKEGPSILRIQQVVRGDSAAYFCASSGQGTETQYFGPGTRLLVL.

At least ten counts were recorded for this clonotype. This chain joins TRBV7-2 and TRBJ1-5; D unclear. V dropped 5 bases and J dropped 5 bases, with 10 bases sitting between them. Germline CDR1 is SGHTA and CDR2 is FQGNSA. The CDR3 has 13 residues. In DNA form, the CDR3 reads TGTGCCAGCAGCCCGGACGGGGATCAGCCCCAGCATTTT. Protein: CASSPDGDQPQHF. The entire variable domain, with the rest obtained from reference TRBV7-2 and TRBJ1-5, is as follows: GAGVSQSPSNKVTEKGKDVELRCDPISGHTALYWYRQSLGQGLEFLIYFQGNSAPDKSGLPSDRFSAERTGGSVSTLTIQRTQQEDSAVYLCASSPDGDQPQHFGDGTRLSIL.

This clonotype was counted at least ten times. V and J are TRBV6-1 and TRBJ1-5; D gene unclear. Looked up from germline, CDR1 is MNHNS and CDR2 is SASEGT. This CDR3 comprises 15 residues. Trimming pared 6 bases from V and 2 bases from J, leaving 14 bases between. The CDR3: CASSTLVGGNQPQHF. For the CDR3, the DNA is TGTGCCAGCAGCACCTTAGTTGGAGGCAATCAGCCCCAGCATTTT.

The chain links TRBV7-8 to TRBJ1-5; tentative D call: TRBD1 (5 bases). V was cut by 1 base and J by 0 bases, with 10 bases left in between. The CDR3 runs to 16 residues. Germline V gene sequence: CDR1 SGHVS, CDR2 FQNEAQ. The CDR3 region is CASSLVGAYSNQPQHF. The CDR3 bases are TGTGCCAGCAGCTTAGTAGGGGCTTATAGCAATCAGCCCCAGCATTTT.

The CDR3 DNA is TGCAGTGCTAGACAAAAGGGAGTTTTGAACACTGAAGCTTTCTTT. This gives the protein CSARQKGVLNTEAFF. The chain uses TRBV20-1 and TRBJ1-1; D unclear. The germline V gene encodes CDR1 DFQATT and CDR2 SNEGSKA (reference sequence). This CDR3 spans 15 amino acids. V lost 2 bases and J 0 bases, leaving 13 bases between the germline ends.

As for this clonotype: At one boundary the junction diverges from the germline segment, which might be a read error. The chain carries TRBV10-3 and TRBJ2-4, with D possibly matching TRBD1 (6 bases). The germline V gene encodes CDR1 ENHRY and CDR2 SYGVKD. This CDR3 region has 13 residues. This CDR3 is CAIGEPGVNIQYF. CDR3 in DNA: TGTGCCATCGGTGAGCCAGGGGTGAACATTCAGTACTTT.

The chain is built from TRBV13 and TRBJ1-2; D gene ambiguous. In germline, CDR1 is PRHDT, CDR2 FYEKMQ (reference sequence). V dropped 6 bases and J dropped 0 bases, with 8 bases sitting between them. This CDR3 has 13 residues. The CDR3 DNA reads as TGTGCCAGCAGGACAAGAGCTAACTATGGCTACACCTTC. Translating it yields CASRTRANYGYTF. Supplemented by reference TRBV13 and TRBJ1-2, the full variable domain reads AAGVIQSPRHLIKEKRETATLKCYPIPRHDTVYWYQQGPGQDPQFLISFYEKMQSDKGSIPDRFSAQQFSDYHSELNMSSLELGDSALYFCASRTRANYGYTFGSGTRLTVV.

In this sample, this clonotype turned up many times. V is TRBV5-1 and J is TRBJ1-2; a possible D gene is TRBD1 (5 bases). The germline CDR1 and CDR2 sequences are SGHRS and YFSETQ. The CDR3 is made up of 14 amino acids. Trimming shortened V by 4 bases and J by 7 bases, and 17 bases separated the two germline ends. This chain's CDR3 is CASSPSAGVSGYTF. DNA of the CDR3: TGCGCCAGCAGCCCAAGTGCGGGGGTGAGTGGCTACACCTTC.

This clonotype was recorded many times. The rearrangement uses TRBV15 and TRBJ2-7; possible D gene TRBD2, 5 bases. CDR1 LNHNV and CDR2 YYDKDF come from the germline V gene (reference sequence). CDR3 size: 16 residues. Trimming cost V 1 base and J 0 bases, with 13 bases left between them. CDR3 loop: CATSRGGSPSSYEQYF. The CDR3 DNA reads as TGTGCCACCAGCAGAGGAGGGAGCCCAAGCTCCTACGAGCAGTACTTC. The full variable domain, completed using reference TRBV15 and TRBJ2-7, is DAMVIQNPRYQVTQFGKPVTLSCSQTLNHNVMYWYQQKSSQAPKLLFHYYDKDFNNEADTPDNFQSRRPNTSFCFLDIRSPGLGDTAMYLCATSRGGSPSSYEQYFGPGTRLTVT.

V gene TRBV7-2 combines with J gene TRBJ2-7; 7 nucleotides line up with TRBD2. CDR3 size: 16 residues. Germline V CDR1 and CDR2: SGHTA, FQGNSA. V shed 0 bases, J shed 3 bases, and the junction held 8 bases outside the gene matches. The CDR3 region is CASSLAGEGRVYEQYF. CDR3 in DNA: TGTGCCAGCAGCTTAGCGGGGGAGGGGAGGGTCTACGAGCAGTACTTC.

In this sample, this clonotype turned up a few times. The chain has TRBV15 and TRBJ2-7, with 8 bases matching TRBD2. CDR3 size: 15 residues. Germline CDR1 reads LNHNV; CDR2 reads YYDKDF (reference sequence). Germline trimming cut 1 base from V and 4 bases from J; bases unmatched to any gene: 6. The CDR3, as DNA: TGTGCCACCAGCAGAGTGGTTAGCGGGACTTACGAGCAGTACTTC. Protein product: CATSRVVSGTYEQYF. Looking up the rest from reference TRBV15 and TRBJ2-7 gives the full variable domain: DAMVIQNPRYQVTQFGKPVTLSCSQTLNHNVMYWYQQKSSQAPKLLFHYYDKDFNNEADTPDNFQSRRPNTSFCFLDIRSPGLGDTAMYLCATSRVVSGTYEQYFGPGTRLTVT.

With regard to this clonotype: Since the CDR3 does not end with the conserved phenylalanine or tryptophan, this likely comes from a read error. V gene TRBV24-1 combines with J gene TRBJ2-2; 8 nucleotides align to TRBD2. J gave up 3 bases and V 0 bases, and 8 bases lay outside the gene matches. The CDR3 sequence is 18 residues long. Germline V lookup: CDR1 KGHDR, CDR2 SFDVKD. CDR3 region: CATSDLKLAGTDTGELFS. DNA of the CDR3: TGTGCCACCAGTGATTTGAAATTAGCGGGAACGGACACCGGGGAGCTGTTTTCT.

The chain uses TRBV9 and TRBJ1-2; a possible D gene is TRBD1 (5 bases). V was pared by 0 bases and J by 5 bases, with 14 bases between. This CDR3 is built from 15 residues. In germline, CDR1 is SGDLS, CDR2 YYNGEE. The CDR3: CASSVEGQGGYGYTF. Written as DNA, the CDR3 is TGTGCCAGCAGCGTAGAAGGCCAGGGAGGGTATGGCTACACCTTC. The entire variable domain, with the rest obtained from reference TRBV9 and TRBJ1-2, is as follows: DSGVTQTPKHLITATGQRVTLRCSPRSGDLSVYWYQQSLDQGLQFLIQYYNGEERAKGNILERFSAQQFPDLHSELNLSSLELGDSALYFCASSVEGQGGYGYTFGSGTRLTVV.

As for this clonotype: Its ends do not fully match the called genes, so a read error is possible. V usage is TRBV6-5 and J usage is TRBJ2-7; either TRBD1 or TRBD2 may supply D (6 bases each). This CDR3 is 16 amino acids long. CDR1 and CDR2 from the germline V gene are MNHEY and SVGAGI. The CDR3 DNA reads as TGTGTCAGCAGCCCCCTCCCCGGGGGCGCATTCTACGAGCAGTACTTT. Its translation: CVSSPLPGGAFYEQYF.